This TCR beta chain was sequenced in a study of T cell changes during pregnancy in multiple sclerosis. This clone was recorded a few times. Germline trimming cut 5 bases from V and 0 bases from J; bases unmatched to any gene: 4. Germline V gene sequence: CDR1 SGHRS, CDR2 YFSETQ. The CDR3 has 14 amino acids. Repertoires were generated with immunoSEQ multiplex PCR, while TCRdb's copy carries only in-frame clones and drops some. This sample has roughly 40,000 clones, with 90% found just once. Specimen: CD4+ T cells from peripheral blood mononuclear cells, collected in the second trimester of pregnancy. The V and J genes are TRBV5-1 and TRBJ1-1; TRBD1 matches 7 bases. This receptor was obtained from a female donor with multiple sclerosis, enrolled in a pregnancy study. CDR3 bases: TGCGCCAGCAGGCTGGGACAGCTGAACACTGAAGCTTTCTTT. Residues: CASRLGQLNTEAFF.